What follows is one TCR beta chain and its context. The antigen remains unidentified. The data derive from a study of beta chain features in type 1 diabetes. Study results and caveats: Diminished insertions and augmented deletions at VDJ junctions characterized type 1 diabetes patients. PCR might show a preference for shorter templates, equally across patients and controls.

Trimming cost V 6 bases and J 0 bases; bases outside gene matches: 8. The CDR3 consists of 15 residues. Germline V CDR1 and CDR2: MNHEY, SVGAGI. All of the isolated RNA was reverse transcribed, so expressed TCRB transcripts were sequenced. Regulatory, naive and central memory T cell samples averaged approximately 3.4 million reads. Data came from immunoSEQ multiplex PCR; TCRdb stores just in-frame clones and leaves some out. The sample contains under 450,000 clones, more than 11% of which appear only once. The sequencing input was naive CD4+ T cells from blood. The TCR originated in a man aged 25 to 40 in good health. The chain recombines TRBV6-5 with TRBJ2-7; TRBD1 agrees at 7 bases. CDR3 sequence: CASRRQGISSYEQYF. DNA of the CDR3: TGTGCCAGCAGACGACAGGGTATCAGCTCCTACGAGCAGTACTTC.